Listed below are T cell receptor beta chains from one sample, sequenced in a study of Ad26.COV2.S vaccination and SARS-CoV-2 variants. The repertoire was sequenced with immunoSEQ multiplex PCR; TCRdb's copy has only in-frame clones and lacks some. This sample has about half a million clones, with about 88% found just once. The sequenced sample was peripheral blood, obtained in a trial of Ad26.COV2.S vaccine versus placebo. The receptors were gathered from a person aged 18 to 65 who received the Ad26.COV2.S COVID-19 vaccine or a placebo. The CDR3 runs from the conserved cysteine through the conserved F or W. Fields, in order: V gene, clone size, J gene, D gene, CDR3 protein, CDR3 DNA. D genes are given only for firm matches. Clone size is not always given. Where it is, it says once, few, many or a class for expanded clones.

>TRBV18|-|TRBJ1-1|TRBD1
CASSPPGTGGLNTEAFF
TGTGCCAGCTCACCACCCGGGACAGGGGGGCTGAACACTGAAGCTTTCTTT
>TRBV6-5|-|TRBJ1-1|-
CASRQPTGHREAFF
TGTGCCAGCAGACAACCAACGGGACACCGTGAAGCTTTCTTT
>TRBV11-3|-|TRBJ1-1|-
CASSLVASGEAFF
TGTGCCAGCAGCTTAGTCGCCTCGGGTGAAGCTTTCTTT
>TRBV6-2/TRBV6-3|-|TRBJ2-3|-
CASSYSPSLSIDTQYF
TGTGCCAGCAGTTACTCGCCTAGCCTATCCATAGATACGCAGTATTTT
>TRBV5-1|-|TRBJ2-5|-
CASSDQTSFETQYF
TGCGCCAGCAGCGACCAAACTAGTTTTGAGACCCAGTACTTC
>TRBV6-5|few|TRBJ1-2|TRBD1
CASSYSDRTGYTF
TGTGCCAGCAGTTACTCGGACAGGACAGGCTACACCTTC
>TRBV5-8|-|TRBJ2-2|TRBD2
CASSGPDGLLAATGELFF
TGTGCCAGCAGCGGCCCGGACGGACTACTAGCGGCCACCGGGGAGCTGTTTTTT
>TRBV5-1|-|TRBJ2-7|TRBD2
CASSQTSGSYYEQYF
TGCGCCAGCAGCCAAACTAGCGGGAGTTACTACGAGCAGTACTTC
>TRBV6-6|once|TRBJ1-4|-
CASSSLTTGSREKLFF
TGTGCCAGCAGTAGCCTTACGACAGGCTCTAGGGAAAAACTGTTTTTT
>TRBV24-1|-|TRBJ1-6|TRBD1
CATYRGDRINSPLHF
TGTGCCACCTACAGGGGGGACAGGATTAATTCACCCCTCCACTTT
>TRBV28|-|TRBJ1-2|-
CASRPGLLGYTF
TGTGCCAGCAGGCCGGGATTGCTTGGCTACACCTTC
>TRBV2|few|TRBJ2-7|-
CATGSRNIAEQYF
TGTGCCACTGGGAGCCGAAATATAGCTGAGCAGTACTTC
>TRBV11-2|-|TRBJ1-6|TRBD1
CASSLVPGGISPLHF
TGTGCCAGCAGCTTAGTTCCAGGGGGCATATCACCCCTCCACTTT
>TRBV9|-|TRBJ1-1|-
CASSLGRGATEAFF
TGTGCCAGCAGCCTGGGTCGGGGGGCCACTGAAGCTTTCTTT
>TRBV7-9|-|TRBJ2-7|TRBD1
CASSLGTGREQYF
TGTGCCAGCAGCTTAGGGACAGGCCGGGAGCAGTACTTC
>TRBV19|-|TRBJ2-3|TRBD2
CASSIGGGAGDTQYF
TGTGCCAGTAGTATAGGCGGGGGGGCCGGCGATACGCAGTATTTT
>TRBV28|few|TRBJ1-1|TRBD1
CASRLPVGQGASTNTEAFF
TGTGCCAGCAGGCTACCCGTGGGACAGGGGGCTTCGACTAACACTGAAGCTTTCTTT
>TRBV5-1|-|TRBJ2-3|-
CASSPRVSTDTQYF
TGCGCCAGCAGCCCACGGGTTAGCACAGATACGCAGTATTTT
>TRBV11-1|-|TRBJ1-2|-
CASSRDTINYGYTF
TGTGCCAGCAGCCGGGACACCATTAACTATGGCTACACCTTC
>TRBV7-9|-|TRBJ2-4|TRBD1
CASSQQGKLDIQYF
TGTGCCAGCAGCCAACAGGGGAAGTTAGACATTCAGTACTTC
>TRBV10-3|-|TRBJ1-3|-
CAIRTSSGNTIYF
TGTGCCATCAGGACGAGCTCTGGAAACACCATATATTTT
>TRBV29-1|-|TRBJ1-5|-
CSVENKRRDQPQHF
TGCAGCGTTGAAAATAAGAGGCGGGATCAGCCCCAGCATTTT
>TRBV7-9|few|TRBJ1-4|-
CASYDGTNEKLFF
TGTGCCAGCTACGATGGGACTAATGAAAAACTGTTTTTT
>TRBV11-2|-|TRBJ2-1|-
CASSFEGFSYNEQFF
TGTGCCAGCAGCTTTGAGGGATTCTCCTACAATGAGCAGTTCTTC
>TRBV3-1/TRBV3-2|-|TRBJ2-6|-
CASSPSGGAASGANVLTF
TGTGCCAGCAGCCCCAGTGGGGGGGCGGCCTCTGGGGCCAACGTCCTGACTTTC
>TRBV30|-|TRBJ1-5|-
CAWRADPGQPQHF
TGTGCCTGGAGAGCGGACCCGGGTCAGCCCCAGCATTTT
>TRBV7-9|-|TRBJ2-5|-
CASSFIAGAGQETQYF
TGTGCCAGCAGCTTTATCGCAGGGGCCGGGCAAGAGACCCAGTACTTC
>TRBV5-1|-|TRBJ2-7|TRBD2
CASSLGLADYYEQYF
TGCGCCAGCAGCTTGGGACTAGCGGACTACTACGAGCAGTACTTC
>TRBV30|-|TRBJ2-5|TRBD1
CPLTGGASAQYF
TGTCCTTTGACAGGGGGCGCGTCGGCCCAGTACTTC
>TRBV19|-|TRBJ2-1|TRBD2
CASSRGLAGVLTDKDEQFF
TGTGCCAGTAGTAGGGGACTAGCGGGAGTATTAACCGATAAGGATGAGCAGTTCTTC
>TRBV9|few|TRBJ2-2|-
CASSVVSSLGGELFF
TGTGCCAGCAGCGTAGTTTCTAGCTTGGGCGGGGAGCTGTTTTTT
>TRBV11-2|once|TRBJ1-6|-
CASSLGLTSSYNSPLHF
TGTGCCAGCAGCTTAGGCCTCACGAGCTCCTATAATTCACCCCTCCACTTT
>TRBV6-5|-|TRBJ1-2|-
CASSYTRVAYGYTF
TGTGCCAGCAGTTATACGAGGGTGGCCTATGGCTACACCTTC
>TRBV5-5|-|TRBJ2-7|TRBD2
CASSWGPGLAYEQYF
TGTGCCAGCAGCTGGGGACCGGGACTAGCATACGAGCAGTACTTC
>TRBV29-1|-|TRBJ1-2|-
CSVDPSGARGYGYTF
TGCAGCGTTGACCCCTCCGGGGCCCGGGGGTATGGCTACACCTTC
>TRBV7-8|-|TRBJ2-1|TRBD2
CASSQLAGRYNEQFF
TGTGCCAGCAGCCAACTAGCGGGAAGATACAATGAGCAGTTCTTC
>TRBV7-2|-|TRBJ2-1|-
CASSRRDKLLVRQFF
TGTGCCAGCAGCCGCCGGGACAAACTGCTTGTGAGGCAGTTCTTC
>TRBV19|-|TRBJ1-2|-
CASFGGYYGYTF
TGTGCCAGCTTCGGAGGCTACTATGGCTACACCTTC
>TRBV2|once|TRBJ2-3|-
CASSDSPGGTDTQYF
TGTGCCAGCAGTGATTCACCGGGTGGCACAGATACGCAGTATTTT
>TRBV5-1|-|TRBJ2-6|-
CASRYWPMGKLGSGANVLTF
TGCGCCAGCAGATATTGGCCGATGGGCAAACTTGGCTCTGGGGCCAACGTCCTGACTTTC
>TRBV25-1|few|TRBJ1-1|-
CASRAGNTEAFF
TGTGCCAGCAGAGCGGGTAACACTGAAGCTTTCTTT
>TRBV30|-|TRBJ1-5|-
CAWSETQGLRNQPQHF
TGTGCCTGGAGTGAAACTCAGGGGCTGCGGAATCAGCCCCAGCATTTT
>TRBV7-9|-|TRBJ2-7|-
CASSLPQRGNYEQYF
TGTGCCAGCAGCTTACCCCAGAGGGGGAACTACGAGCAGTACTTC
>TRBV29-1|-|TRBJ1-1|-
CSVEDWGLEAFF
TGCAGCGTTGAAGATTGGGGCCTTGAAGCTTTCTTT
>TRBV19|-|TRBJ2-7|-
CASSRYGVLYEQYF
TGTGCCAGTAGTAGATACGGGGTACTCTACGAGCAGTACTTC
>TRBV2|-|TRBJ1-2|-
CASSEALRVGYTF
TGTGCCAGCAGTGAAGCTCTGAGGGTTGGCTACACCTTC
>TRBV18|once|TRBJ2-5|TRBD1
CASSPRTGLQETQYF
TGTGCCAGCTCACCGAGGACAGGTCTGCAAGAGACCCAGTACTTC
>TRBV11-2|-|TRBJ2-3|TRBD1
CASSPRQGLVTQYF
TGTGCCAGCAGCCCTCGACAGGGCCTGGTTACGCAGTATTTT
>TRBV15|-|TRBJ2-2|TRBD1
CATSRQTGAANTGELFF
TGTGCCACCAGCAGACAGACAGGGGCGGCGAACACCGGGGAGCTGTTTTTT
>TRBV4-3|-|TRBJ2-7|-
CASSPSGPGSLYEQYF
TGCGCCAGCAGCCCGAGTGGCCCAGGCAGCCTCTACGAGCAGTACTTC
>TRBV2|-|TRBJ1-6|TRBD1
CASSETGTGTGSPLHF
TGTGCCAGCAGTGAAACAGGGACAGGGACCGGCTCACCCCTCCACTTT
>TRBV29-1|-|TRBJ2-3|TRBD2
CSVKRLAGDTQYF
TGCAGCGTTAAGCGGCTAGCGGGAGATACGCAGTATTTT
>TRBV6-6|-|TRBJ1-2|TRBD1
CASRTPGQGGDYGYTF
TGTGCCAGCAGGACTCCGGGACAGGGGGGCGACTATGGCTACACCTTC
>TRBV9|-|TRBJ2-3|TRBD2
CASSVAGTRSSTDTQYF
TGTGCCAGCAGCGTTGCCGGGACTAGGTCGAGCACAGATACGCAGTATTTT
>TRBV15|-|TRBJ1-1|TRBD1
CATSRDTGGTGTEAFF
TGTGCCACCAGCAGAGACACAGGGGGCACGGGCACTGAAGCTTTCTTT